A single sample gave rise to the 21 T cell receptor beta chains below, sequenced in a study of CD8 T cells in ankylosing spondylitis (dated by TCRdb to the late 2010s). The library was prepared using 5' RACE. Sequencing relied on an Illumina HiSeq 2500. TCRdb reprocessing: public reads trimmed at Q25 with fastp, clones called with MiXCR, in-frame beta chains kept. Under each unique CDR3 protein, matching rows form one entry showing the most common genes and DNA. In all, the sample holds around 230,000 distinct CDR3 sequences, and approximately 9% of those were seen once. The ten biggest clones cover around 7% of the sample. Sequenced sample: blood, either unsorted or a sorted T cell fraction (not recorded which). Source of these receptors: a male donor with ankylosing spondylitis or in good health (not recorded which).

DNA for the CDR3: TGCAGTGCTAGAGTTGCGGGGAAGTGGGGAAGTACGGATCAGCCCCAGCATTTT. It encodes CSARVAGKWGSTDQPQHF. The rearrangement uses TRBV20-1 and TRBJ1-5; D is undetermined. CDR3 size: 18 residues. The germline V gene encodes CDR1 DFQATT and CDR2 SNEGSKA (reference sequence). Trimming left V 1 base short and J 5 bases short, with 24 bases between.

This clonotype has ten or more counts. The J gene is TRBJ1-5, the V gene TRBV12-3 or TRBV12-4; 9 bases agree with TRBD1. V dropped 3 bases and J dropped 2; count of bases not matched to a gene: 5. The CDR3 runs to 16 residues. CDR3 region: CASSFGDRVGNQPQHF. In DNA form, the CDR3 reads TGTGCCAGCAGTTTTGGGGACAGGGTAGGCAATCAGCCCCAGCATTTT.

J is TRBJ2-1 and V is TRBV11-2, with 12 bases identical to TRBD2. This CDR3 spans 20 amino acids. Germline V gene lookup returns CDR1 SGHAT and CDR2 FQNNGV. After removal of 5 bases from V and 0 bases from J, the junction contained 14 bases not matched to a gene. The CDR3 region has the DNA TGTGCCAGCAGCCAAAGACCGGGACTAGCGGGTGAGAGCTCCTACAATGAGCAGTTCTTC. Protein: CASSQRPGLAGESSYNEQFF.

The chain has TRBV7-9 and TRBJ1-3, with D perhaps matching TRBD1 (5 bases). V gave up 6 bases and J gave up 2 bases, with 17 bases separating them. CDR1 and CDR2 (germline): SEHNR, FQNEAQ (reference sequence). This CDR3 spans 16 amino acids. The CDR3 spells CASSTHSPRAGNTIYF. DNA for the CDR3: TGTGCCAGCAGTACCCATAGTCCCAGGGCTGGAAACACCATATATTTT.

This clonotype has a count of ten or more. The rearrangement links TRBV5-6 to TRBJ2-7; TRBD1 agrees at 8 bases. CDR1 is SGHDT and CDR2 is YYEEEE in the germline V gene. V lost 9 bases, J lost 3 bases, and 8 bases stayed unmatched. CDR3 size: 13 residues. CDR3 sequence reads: CAIRTGTNYEQYF. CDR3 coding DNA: TGTGCCATCCGGACAGGGACGAACTACGAGCAGTACTTC.

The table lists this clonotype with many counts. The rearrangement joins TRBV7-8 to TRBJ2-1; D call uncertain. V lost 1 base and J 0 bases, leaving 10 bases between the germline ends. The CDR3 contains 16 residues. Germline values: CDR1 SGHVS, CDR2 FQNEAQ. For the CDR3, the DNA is TGTGCCAGCAGCTTAGTCGGCAACCCCTCCTACAATGAGCAGTTCTTC. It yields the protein CASSLVGNPSYNEQFF.

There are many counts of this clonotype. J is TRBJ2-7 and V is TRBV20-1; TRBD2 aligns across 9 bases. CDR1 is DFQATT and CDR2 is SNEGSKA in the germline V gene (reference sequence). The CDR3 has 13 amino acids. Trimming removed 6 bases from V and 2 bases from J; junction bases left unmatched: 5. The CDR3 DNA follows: TGCAGTGCGAAAATAGCGGGGGCCTACGAGCAGTACTTC. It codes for CSAKIAGAYEQYF.

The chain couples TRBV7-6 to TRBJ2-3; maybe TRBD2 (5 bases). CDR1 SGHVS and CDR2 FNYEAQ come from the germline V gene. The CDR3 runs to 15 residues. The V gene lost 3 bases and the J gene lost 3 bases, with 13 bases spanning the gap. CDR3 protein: CASSFGLRRTDTQYF. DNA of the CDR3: TGTGCCAGCAGCTTTGGTCTTCGGAGGACAGATACGCAGTATTTT.

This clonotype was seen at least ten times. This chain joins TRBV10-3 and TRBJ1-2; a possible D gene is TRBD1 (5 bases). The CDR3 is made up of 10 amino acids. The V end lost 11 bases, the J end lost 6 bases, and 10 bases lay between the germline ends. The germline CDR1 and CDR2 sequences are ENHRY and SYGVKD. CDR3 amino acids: CAVRGDGYTF. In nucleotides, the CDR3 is TGTGCCGTCCGGGGGGATGGCTACACCTTC.

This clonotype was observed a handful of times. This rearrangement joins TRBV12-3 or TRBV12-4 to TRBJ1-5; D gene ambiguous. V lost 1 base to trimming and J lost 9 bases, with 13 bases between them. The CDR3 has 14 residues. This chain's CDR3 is CASSLGAYLGPQHF. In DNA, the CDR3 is TGTGCCAGCAGTTTAGGGGCCTATCTAGGGCCCCAGCATTTT.

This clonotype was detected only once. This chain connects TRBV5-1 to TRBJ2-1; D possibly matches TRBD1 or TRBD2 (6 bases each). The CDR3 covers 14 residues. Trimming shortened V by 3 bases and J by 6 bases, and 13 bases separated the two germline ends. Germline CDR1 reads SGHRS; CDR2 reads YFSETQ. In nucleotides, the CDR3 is TGCGCCAGCAGCTCCACCGGAGGGGGCAATGAGCAGTTCTTC. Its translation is CASSSTGGGNEQFF.

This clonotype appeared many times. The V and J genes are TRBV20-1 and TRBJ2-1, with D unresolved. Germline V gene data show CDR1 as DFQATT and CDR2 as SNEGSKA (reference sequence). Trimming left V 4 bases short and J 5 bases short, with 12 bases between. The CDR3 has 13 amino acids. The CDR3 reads CSATTFQNNEQFF. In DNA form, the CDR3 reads TGCAGTGCTACGACTTTCCAAAACAATGAGCAGTTCTTC.

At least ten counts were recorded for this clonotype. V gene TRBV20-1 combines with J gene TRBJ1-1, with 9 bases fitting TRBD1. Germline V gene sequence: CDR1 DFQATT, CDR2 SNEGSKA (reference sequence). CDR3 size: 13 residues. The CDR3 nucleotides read TGCAGCACCTCTAGACAGGGGGACACTGAAGCTTTCTTT. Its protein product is CSTSRQGDTEAFF.

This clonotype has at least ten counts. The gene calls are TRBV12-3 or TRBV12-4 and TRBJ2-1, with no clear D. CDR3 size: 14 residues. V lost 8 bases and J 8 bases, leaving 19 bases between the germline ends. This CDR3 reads CASCWTVRIDEQFF. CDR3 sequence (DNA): TGTGCCAGCTGCTGGACGGTCAGGATCGATGAGCAGTTCTTC.

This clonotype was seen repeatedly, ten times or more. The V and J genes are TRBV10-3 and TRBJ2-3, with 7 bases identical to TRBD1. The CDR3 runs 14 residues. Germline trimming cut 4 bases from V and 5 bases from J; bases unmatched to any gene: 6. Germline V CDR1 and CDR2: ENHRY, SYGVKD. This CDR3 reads CAISVEGAKDTQYF. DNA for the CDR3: TGTGCCATCAGTGTTGAGGGGGCAAAAGATACGCAGTATTTT.

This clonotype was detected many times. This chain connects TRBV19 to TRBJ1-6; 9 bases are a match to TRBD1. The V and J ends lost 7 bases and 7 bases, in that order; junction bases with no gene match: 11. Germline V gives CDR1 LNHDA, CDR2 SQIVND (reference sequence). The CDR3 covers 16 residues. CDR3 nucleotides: TGTGCCAGTACCCATATGCCGGACAGGGGAAATTCACCCCTCCACTTT. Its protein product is CASTHMPDRGNSPLHF. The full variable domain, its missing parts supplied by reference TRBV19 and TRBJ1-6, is DGGITQSPKYLFRKEGQNVTLSCEQNLNHDAMYWYRQDPGQGLRLIYYSQIVNDFQKGDIAEGYSVSREKKESFPLTVTSAQKNPTAFYLCASTHMPDRGNSPLHFGNGTRLTVT.

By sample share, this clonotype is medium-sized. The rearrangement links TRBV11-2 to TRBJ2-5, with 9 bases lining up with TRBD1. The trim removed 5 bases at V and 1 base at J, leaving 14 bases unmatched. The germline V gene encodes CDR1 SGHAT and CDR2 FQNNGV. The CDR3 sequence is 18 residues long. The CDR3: CASSHRPGTGKFQETQYF. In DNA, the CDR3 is TGTGCCAGCAGCCACCGACCGGGGACAGGGAAATTCCAAGAGACCCAGTACTTC.

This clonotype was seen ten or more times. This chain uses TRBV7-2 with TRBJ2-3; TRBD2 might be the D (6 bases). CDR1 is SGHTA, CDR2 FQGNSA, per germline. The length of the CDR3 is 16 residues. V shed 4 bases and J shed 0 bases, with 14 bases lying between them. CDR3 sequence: CASSSGGVISTDTQYF. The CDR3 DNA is TGTGCCAGCAGCTCGGGCGGGGTTATAAGCACAGATACGCAGTATTTT.

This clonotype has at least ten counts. For the CDR3, the DNA is TGTGCCAGCAGGGACAGGCCCGCGCGTGACACCGGGGAGCTGTTTTTT. It translates to CASRDRPARDTGELFF. V usage is TRBV6-1 and J usage is TRBJ2-2, with 7 bases matching TRBD1. This CDR3 comprises 16 residues. J lost 3 bases, V lost 6 bases, and 10 bases had no gene match. The germline CDR1 and CDR2 sequences are MNHNS and SASEGT.

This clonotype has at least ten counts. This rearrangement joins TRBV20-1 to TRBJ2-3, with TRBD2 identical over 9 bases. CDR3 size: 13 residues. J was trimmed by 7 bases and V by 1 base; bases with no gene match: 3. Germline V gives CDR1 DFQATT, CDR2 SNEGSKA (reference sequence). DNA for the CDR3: TGCAGTGCTAGAGGACTAGCGGCGTATACGCAGTATTTT. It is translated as CSARGLAAYTQYF.

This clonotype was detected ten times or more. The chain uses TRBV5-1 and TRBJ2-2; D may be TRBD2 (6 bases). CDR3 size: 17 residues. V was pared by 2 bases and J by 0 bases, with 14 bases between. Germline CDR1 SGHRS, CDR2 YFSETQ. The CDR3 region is CASSFPTAGANTGELFF. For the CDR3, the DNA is TGCGCCAGCAGCTTTCCCACAGCGGGCGCGAACACCGGGGAGCTGTTTTTT.